Below are 8 T cell receptor beta chains sequenced from a single sample in a study of T cells in Graves' hyperthyroidism and ophthalmopathy. Amplification targeted TCR beta CDR3 regions from RNA transcripts. TCR CDR3 underwent first-round RT-PCR with the HTBI primer set. TCRdb processed the multiplex PCR reads anew with MiXCR; each CDR3 protein has one entry. The sample contains about 180,000 distinct CDR3 sequences, about a sixth of which appear only once. The specimen was blood. These receptors were taken from a woman aged 45 to 65 with Graves' hyperthyroidism.

This clonotype occurred once. This could be a read error, since a much larger clone is one nucleotide away. The V and J genes are TRBV18 and TRBJ2-2; possibly TRBD1 or TRBD2 for D (5 bases each). The length of the CDR3 is 15 residues. Germline V gene lookup returns CDR1 KGHSH and CDR2 LQKENI. CDR3: CASSLAQTATGALFF. The CDR3 DNA follows: TGTGCCAGCTCACTGGCACAGACCGCTACCGGGGCGCTGTTTTTT. The full variable domain, completed using reference TRBV18 and TRBJ2-2, is NAGVMQNPRHLVRRRGQEARLRCSPMKGHSHVYWYRQLPEEGLKFMVYLQKENIIDESGMPKERFSAEFPKEGPSILRIQQVVRGDSAAYFCASSLAQTATGALFFGEGSRLTVL.

This clonotype was recorded many times. This chain uses TRBV19 with TRBJ2-2, with 10 bases lining up with TRBD1. Germline V lookup: CDR1 LNHDA, CDR2 SQIVND (reference sequence). Unmatched junction bases numbered 8, after V lost 6 bases and J lost 7 bases. This CDR3 is built from 15 residues. CDR3 loop: CASREDRGGRGELFF. The CDR3, as DNA: TGTGCCAGTAGAGAGGACAGGGGGGGGCGCGGGGAGCTGTTTTTT.

This clonotype was seen repeatedly, ten times or more. This chain joins TRBV7-9 and TRBJ2-3; 7 bases map to TRBD2. Germline assignment: CDR1 SEHNR and CDR2 FQNEAQ (reference sequence). The CDR3 sequence is 15 residues long. Losses at the gene ends were 5 bases for V and 1 base for J; bases not matched to a gene: 6. In nucleotides, the CDR3 is TGTGCCAGCAGCCGGTGGGCGGGGGGCACAGATACGCAGTATTTT. Translated: CASSRWAGGTDTQYF.

The V and J genes are TRBV6-4 and TRBJ2-3, with TRBD2 matching over 8 bases. CDR3 size: 14 residues. CDR1 is MRHNA and CDR2 is SNTAGT in the germline V gene. The J segment lost 2 bases and the V segment lost 6 bases, leaving 4 bases of the junction unmatched. The CDR3 bases are TGTGCCAGCAGCTCGGGACTAGACACAGATACGCAGTATTTT. This encodes CASSSGLDTDTQYF.

For this clonotype: Since a much larger clone is just one base distant, this may be a read error. This rearrangement joins TRBV12-3 or TRBV12-4 to TRBJ1-2; TRBD1 aligns across 9 bases. The CDR3 has 15 residues. The CDR3 nucleotides read TGTGCCAGCAGTTTCCCGGGACAGGGAAGCCATGGCGACACCTTC. As protein: CASSFPGQGSHGDTF.

This clonotype was observed many times. V and J are TRBV28 and TRBJ1-5; 8 bases match TRBD1. The germline V gene has CDR1 MDHEN and CDR2 SYDVKM. The CDR3 runs to 15 residues. V was clipped by 6 bases and J by 9 bases; unmatched bases: 13. The CDR3 protein is CASSLTGAAGGPQHF. The CDR3 region has the DNA TGTGCCAGCAGCCTGACAGGGGCCGCCGGGGGGCCCCAGCATTTT.

In regard to this clonotype: A read error is possible here, since a much larger clone lies one base away. The chain is built from TRBV5-1 and TRBJ2-7; TRBD2 agrees at 9 bases. This CDR3 has 15 amino acids. Germline V gene data show CDR1 as SGHRS and CDR2 as YFSETQ. V was pared by 3 bases and J by 6 bases, with 10 bases of the junction left unmatched. The CDR3 DNA reads TGCGCCAGCAGCTCCGTCCGGATTAGCGGGAGCGAGCAGTACTTC. Translated, it gives CASSSVRISGSEQYF.

This clonotype was found many times. The gene calls are TRBV29-1 and TRBJ1-2; the D gene is possibly TRBD1 (5 bases). Germline V gene lookup returns CDR1 SQVTM and CDR2 ANQGSEA. The ends were cut back, 2 bases at V and 7 bases at J, with 8 bases in the middle. This CDR3 comprises 11 residues. CDR3 residues: CSVERGTGYTF. CDR3 sequence (DNA): TGCAGCGTTGAAAGAGGGACTGGCTACACCTTC.